These 21 T cell receptor beta chains originate from one sample sequenced in a study of blood T cell repertoires in COVID-19. Assay: immunoSEQ multiplex PCR; the TCRdb copy retains only in-frame clones and omits some. The table records over 200,000 clones, roughly nine tenths of them present only once. Input material: PBMCs or T cells enriched from blood (not recorded which). The receptors stem from a human donor in a cohort exposed to, infected with or recovered from COVID-19 (not recorded which). The donor label of this sample is uncertain.

The J gene is TRBJ1-2, the V gene TRBV25-1; D remains ambiguous. Trimming pared 4 bases from V and 7 bases from J, leaving 10 bases between. Germline CDR1 is MGHDK and CDR2 is SYGVNS. There are 12 residues in the CDR3. The CDR3 is CASSGATSGYTF. The CDR3 coding sequence is TGTGCCAGCAGTGGGGCCACGAGTGGCTACACCTTC.

This clone has a single count. The chain has TRBV2 and TRBJ1-1, with D tentatively TRBD1 (6 bases). Deletions cut 3 bases from V and 3 bases from J, with 11 bases between. CDR1 is SNHLY and CDR2 is FYNNEI in the germline V gene. The CDR3 consists of 14 residues. The CDR3 DNA is TGTGCCAGCAGTGAGGGGGCAGGAGACACTGAAGCTTTCTTT. Translating gives CASSEGAGDTEAFF.

V is TRBV14 and J is TRBJ1-1; possibly TRBD1 for D (6 bases). Germline loops: CDR1 SGHDN, CDR2 FVKESK. Deletions cut 1 base from V and 4 bases from J, with 13 bases between. This CDR3 spans 15 amino acids. CDR3 residues: CASSQVVLGGTEAFF. The CDR3 region has the DNA TGTGCCAGCAGCCAAGTAGTTTTAGGGGGCACTGAAGCTTTCTTT.

V usage is TRBV9 and J usage is TRBJ2-5, with a weak D call TRBD2 (7 bases). V was pared by 4 bases and J by 1 base, with 14 bases between. The CDR3 spans 15 residues. Germline V CDR1 and CDR2: SGDLS, YYNGEE. CDR3 protein: CASSTRGGAQETQYF. The CDR3 nucleotides read TGTGCCAGCAGCACTCGTGGGGGGGCCCAAGAGACCCAGTACTTC.

V usage is TRBV28 and J usage is TRBJ1-1; 11 bases agree with TRBD1. The J segment lost 4 bases and the V segment lost 5 bases, leaving 6 bases of the junction unmatched. The CDR3 extends over 15 amino acids. Germline CDR1 is MDHEN and CDR2 is SYDVKM. DNA for the CDR3: TGTGCCAGCAGTCCCGTGGGACAGGGGGGCACTGAAGCTTTCTTT. It encodes CASSPVGQGGTEAFF.

Remarks on this clone: One end of the junction does not line up with germline, which may come from a read error. The rearrangement links TRBV12-5 to TRBJ1-4; D is perhaps TRBD1 (5 bases). Germline V CDR1 and CDR2: LGHNT, FRNRAP. The CDR3 is 13 residues long. CDR3 in DNA: TGTGCCAGTGGCGGGGGGGCTAATGAAAAACTGTTTTTT. The encoded protein is CASGGGANEKLFF. The full variable domain, in which reference TRBV12-5 and TRBJ1-4 provide the parts outside the CDR3, is DARVTQTPRHKVTEMGQEVTMRCQPILGHNTVFWYRQTMMQGLELLAYFRNRAPLDDSGMPKDRFSAEMPDATLATLKIQPSEPRDSAVYFCASGGGANEKLFFGSGTQLSVL.

This clone was seen just once. V is TRBV6-5 and J is TRBJ2-5, with 8 bases matching TRBD1. V shed 0 bases, J shed 5 bases, and the junction held 5 bases outside the gene matches. Germline CDR1 is MNHEY and CDR2 is SVGAGI. The CDR3 totals 15 residues. CDR3 region: CASSYSQGAAETQYF. The CDR3 region has the DNA TGTGCCAGCAGTTACTCCCAGGGGGCGGCGGAGACCCAGTACTTC.

The rearrangement uses TRBV5-1 and TRBJ1-1, with D tentatively TRBD1 (5 bases). The length of the CDR3 is 14 residues. Per the germline V gene, CDR1 is SGHRS and CDR2 is YFSETQ. V was pared by 4 bases and J by 4 bases, with 14 bases between. CDR3 region: CASSPALGGTEAFF. The CDR3 DNA reads TGCGCCAGCAGCCCGGCTTTGGGGGGCACTGAAGCTTTCTTT.

The chain combines TRBV6-1 with TRBJ1-2, with 8 bases that match TRBD1. V shed 1 base and J 2 bases; nucleotides not matched to a gene: 9. The germline V gene has CDR1 MNHNS and CDR2 SASEGT. The CDR3 covers 17 residues. CDR3 amino acids: CASSEDSPGTGNYGYTF. The CDR3 nucleotides are TGTGCCAGCAGTGAAGACTCTCCTGGGACAGGAAACTATGGCTACACCTTC.

This rearrangement joins TRBV19 to TRBJ2-7, with D possibly matching TRBD1 (5 bases). The CDR3 consists of 14 residues. Per germline, CDR1 LNHDA and CDR2 SQIVND (reference sequence). Deletions cut 3 bases from V and 0 bases from J, with 9 bases between. The CDR3 DNA sequence: TGTGCCAGTAGTATGGGGCGTGACTCCTACGAGCAGTACTTC. It specifies CASSMGRDSYEQYF.

CDR3 residues: CASRARSMTGYDEQFF. CDR3 sequence (DNA): TGTGCCAGCAGGGCTAGGTCGATGACAGGGTATGATGAGCAGTTCTTC. This sequence joins TRBV27 and TRBJ2-1; 7 bases fit TRBD1. The CDR3 runs 16 residues. Germline V gives CDR1 MNHEY, CDR2 SMNVEV (reference sequence). With V trimmed by 6 bases and J by 8 bases, 16 bases remained unmatched.

The chain links TRBV15 to TRBJ2-7; 7 bases line up with TRBD1. The germline V gene has CDR1 LNHNV and CDR2 YYDKDF (reference sequence). The CDR3 consists of 17 residues. With 0 bases clipped from V and 0 bases from J, the junction kept 8 bases outside the gene matches. The CDR3 nucleotides read TGTGCCACCAGCAGAGATCCCCCCGACAGGGCCTCCTACGAGCAGTACTTC. Translation gives CATSRDPPDRASYEQYF.

The chain has TRBV11-2 and TRBJ1-1; 8 nucleotides match TRBD1. Germline loops: CDR1 SGHAT, CDR2 FQNNGV. The junction had 5 bases not matched to a gene; V was cut back by 2 bases and J by 3 bases. The CDR3 is 15 amino acids. This chain's CDR3 is CASSLQGAQDTEAFF. The CDR3 DNA is TGTGCCAGCAGCTTACAGGGGGCGCAGGACACTGAAGCTTTCTTT.

J is TRBJ2-2 and V is TRBV12-5, with 10 nucleotides matching TRBD1. The CDR3 consists of 17 residues. V shed 1 base and J 0 bases; nucleotides not matched to a gene: 2. CDR1 is LGHNT and CDR2 is FRNRAP in the germline V gene. CDR3 DNA: TGTGCTAGTGGTTTGGCGGGGACAGGGGCGAACACCGGGGAGCTGTTTTTT. Its protein is CASGLAGTGANTGELFF.

This rearrangement joins TRBV4-1 to TRBJ1-6; D perhaps matches TRBD1 (5 bases). CDR3 length: 14 amino acids. Per the germline V gene, CDR1 is MGHRA and CDR2 is YSYEKL. Trimming pared 7 bases from V and 10 bases from J, leaving 17 bases between. The CDR3 nucleotides read TGCGCCAGCACTGCGCCAGGGAAGAGATCACCCCTCCACTTT. Translating it yields CASTAPGKRSPLHF.

This rearrangement joins TRBV6-5 to TRBJ2-3, with TRBD2 matching 7 bases. Germline CDR1 and CDR2: MNHEY and SVGAGI. After removal of 9 bases from V and 5 bases from J, the junction contained 14 bases not matched to a gene. The CDR3 contains 15 residues. The CDR3 DNA sequence: TGTGCCAGTCGAATAGGACTAGTCCGTAGAGATACGCAGTATTTT. This translates into CASRIGLVRRDTQYF.

The chain joins TRBV18 to TRBJ2-5, with TRBD1 matching over 9 bases. From germline, CDR1 is KGHSH and CDR2 LQKENI. With V trimmed by 8 bases and J by 4 bases, 5 bases remained unmatched. The CDR3 is made up of 13 amino acids. CDR3 nucleotide sequence: TGTGCCAGCGGAGGACAGGGGAGAGAGACCCAGTACTTC. Its protein is CASGGQGRETQYF.

V usage is TRBV10-3 and J usage is TRBJ1-1; D remains unclear. The CDR3 is 13 amino acids. Germline values: CDR1 ENHRY, CDR2 SYGVKD. Trimming took 5 bases from V and 0 from J, leaving 7 bases between them. CDR3 DNA sequence: TGTGCCATCAGTCGGCAGGTGAACACTGAAGCTTTCTTT. Translating gives CAISRQVNTEAFF.

The V and J genes are TRBV11-3 and TRBJ2-1, with 7 bases lining up with TRBD2. The ends lost 3 bases at V and 4 bases at J; junction bases unmatched: 9. The germline CDR1 and CDR2 sequences are SGHNT and YENEEA. The CDR3 sequence is 16 residues long. The CDR3 spells CASSLGRGGYYNEQFF. The CDR3 DNA sequence: TGTGCCAGCAGCTTGGGGCGCGGGGGATATTACAATGAGCAGTTCTTC.

The gene calls are TRBV28 and TRBJ1-1, with 9 bases aligning to TRBD1. The V gene's germline CDR1 is MDHEN and CDR2 SYDVKM. V trimming: 7 bases; J trimming: 11 bases; junction bases outside the gene matches: 17. This CDR3 has 15 residues. CDR3 nucleotide sequence: TGTGCCAGCATCCGGACCACAGGGGGCGGAAGGAGGGCTTTCTTT. Translating it yields CASIRTTGGGRRAFF.

This clone has just one count. The V call is TRBV19, the J call TRBJ2-7; TRBD1 matches at 8 bases. The CDR3 runs to 14 residues. Germline V CDR1 and CDR2: LNHDA, SQIVND (reference sequence). The junction had 6 bases not matched to a gene; V was cut back by 6 bases and J by 2 bases. Here the CDR3 reads CASSPGQVPYEQYF. The CDR3 nucleotides read TGTGCCAGTAGCCCGGGACAGGTGCCCTACGAGCAGTACTTC.